This TCR beta chain was retrieved from a study of T cell responses to AZD1222 COVID-19 vaccine. Study findings and constraints: With dominance at 160-218 and 743-854, vaccine-associated CD4 TCRs spanned spike. Among spike-specific TCRs, nearly half reportedly target unmutated variant regions. AZD1222 recipients seropositive at baseline numbered only five or six.

V was pared by 2 bases and J by 2 bases, with 6 bases of the junction left unmatched. CDR3 length equals 15 residues. In germline, CDR1 is LNHNV, CDR2 YYDKDF (reference sequence). Sequenced by immunoSEQ multiplex PCR; TCRdb stores in-frame clones only, minus some. This sample has roughly 200,000 clones, with roughly 92% found just once. About this clone: What it recognizes is unknown.

It was second doses at about 4 or about 12 weeks that were pooled. This rearrangement joins TRBV15 to TRBJ2-7; TRBD1 matches at 7 bases. This TCR derives from an adult who received the AZD1222 COVID-19 vaccine. This material consisted of peripheral blood, taken 28 days after the second AZD1222 dose. The CDR3 protein is CATSRIDRVPYEQYF. The CDR3 bases are TGTGCCACCAGCAGAATAGACAGGGTCCCCTACGAGCAGTACTTC.